The next 25 T cell receptor beta chains were all read from a single sample in a study of control samples from healthy donors and cancer patients. Repertoires were generated with immunoSEQ multiplex PCR, while TCRdb's copy carries only in-frame clones and drops some. The sample holds tens of thousands of clones, more than 70% seen once. Sequenced: PBMCs. The receptors were gathered from a woman aged 55-70 years with lung cancer.

J is TRBJ1-2 and V is TRBV7-8; 7 nucleotides align to TRBD1. Per the germline V gene, CDR1 is SGHVS and CDR2 is FQNEAQ. The junction had 12 bases not matched to a gene; V was cut back by 5 bases and J by 0 bases. The CDR3 sequence is 17 residues long. This chain's CDR3 is CASSPRGGTATNYGYTF. Written as DNA, the CDR3 is TGTGCCAGCAGCCCCCGGGGGGGGACAGCAACTAACTATGGCTACACCTTC.

The J gene is TRBJ1-3, the V gene TRBV6-2 or TRBV6-3; weak D call: TRBD1 (6 bases). The CDR3 runs 17 residues. CDR1 is MNHEY and CDR2 is SVGEGT in the germline V gene. V dropped 6 bases and J dropped 0 bases, with 18 bases sitting between them. The chain's CDR3 is CASSVGFGGLSGNTIYF. The CDR3 coding sequence is TGTGCCAGCAGCGTGGGATTTGGGGGCCTCTCTGGAAACACCATATATTTT.

The V call is TRBV5-1, the J call TRBJ2-1, with 8 bases fitting TRBD1. The germline CDR1 and CDR2 sequences are SGHRS and YFSETQ. The CDR3 extends over 15 amino acids. V lost 0 bases to trimming and J lost 6 bases; unmatched junction nucleotides: 5. CDR3 nucleotide sequence: TGCGCCAGCAGCTTGGGGACAGGGTTCGCCAATGAGCAGTTCTTC. Protein sequence: CASSLGTGFANEQFF.

Concerning this clone: Its ends do not fully match the called genes, so a read error is possible. In DNA, the CDR3 is TGTGCTAGCAGCTTAGGGCGGGAGGCTCAAGAGACCCAGTACTTC. Encoded protein: CASSLGREAQETQYF. The gene calls are TRBV7-7 and TRBJ2-5; 8 bases fit TRBD2. The CDR3 length is 15 residues. Germline values: CDR1 SSHAT, CDR2 FNYEAQ (reference sequence).

The chain joins TRBV6-5 to TRBJ2-3; D is uncertain. Germline V lookup: CDR1 MNHEY, CDR2 SVGAGI. The germline V and J ends were trimmed by 0 bases and 2 bases, with 9 bases remaining between them. The length of the CDR3 is 15 residues. As DNA, the CDR3 is TGTGCCAGCAGTTACTCGGACGGCCACACAGATACGCAGTATTTT. Translated, it gives CASSYSDGHTDTQYF.

The CDR3, as DNA: TGTGCCAGCAGCGAGGACACTGAAGCTTTCTTT. This sequence encodes CASSEDTEAFF. The genes are TRBV21-1 and TRBJ1-1. TRBV21-1 is listed as a pseudogene. The CDR3 extends over 11 amino acids.

This clone was observed a handful of times. The genes are TRBV7-9 and TRBJ2-3, with a possible D match to TRBD2 (6 bases). The CDR3 contains 15 residues. Germline V gene sequence: CDR1 SEHNR, CDR2 FQNEAQ (reference sequence). V shed 4 bases and J shed 4 bases, with 15 bases lying between them. CDR3 protein: CASSSMRGGADTQYF. The CDR3 DNA is TGTGCCAGCAGCTCTATGAGGGGAGGTGCAGATACGCAGTATTTT.

This sequence joins TRBV10-3 and TRBJ1-3; D call uncertain. V gave up 6 bases and J gave up 4 bases, with 13 bases separating them. The V gene's germline CDR1 is ENHRY and CDR2 SYGVKD. This CDR3 has 14 amino acids. This CDR3 reads CAIRNPTGGNTIYF. Here the CDR3 DNA reads TGTGCCATCAGGAACCCAACGGGGGGAAACACCATATATTTT.

DNA for the CDR3: TGCGCCAGCAGCTTGGGCAGCTTTGACACTGAAGCTTTCTTT. It specifies CASSLGSFDTEAFF. The rearrangement joins TRBV5-1 to TRBJ1-1; D is uncertain. CDR1 is SGHRS, CDR2 YFSETQ, per germline. This CDR3 comprises 14 residues. The V end was cut by 0 bases, the J end by 3 bases, with 9 bases between.

The V and J genes are TRBV5-1 and TRBJ2-2; the match to TRBD2 covers 13 bases. V lost 4 bases, J lost 6 bases, and 6 bases stayed unmatched. Germline V lookup: CDR1 SGHRS, CDR2 YFSETQ. The CDR3 runs 16 residues. CDR3 protein: CASSIGTSGVPGELFF. The CDR3 nucleotides are TGCGCCAGCAGCATCGGGACTAGCGGGGTACCCGGGGAGCTGTTTTTT.

The CDR3 protein is CASSYQGGDGYTF. The CDR3 region has the DNA TGTGCCAGCAGCTATCAGGGAGGAGATGGCTACACCTTC. The chain carries TRBV7-2 and TRBJ1-2, with a tentative D call TRBD1 (5 bases). V shed 4 bases and J shed 6 bases, with 12 bases lying between them. The CDR3 extends over 13 amino acids. Looked up from germline, CDR1 is SGHTA and CDR2 is FQGNSA.

This clone was seen more than once but under ten times. The chain has TRBV27 and TRBJ2-7; perhaps TRBD2 as D (6 bases). Trimming took 3 bases from V and 2 from J, leaving 11 bases between them. CDR3 length equals 14 residues. Germline V gene lookup returns CDR1 MNHEY and CDR2 SMNVEV (reference sequence). The DNA of the CDR3 is TGTGCCAGCAGTTTCGCGGGGACTGCCTACGAGCAGTACTTC. Its protein is CASSFAGTAYEQYF.

This CDR3 reads CASSYGIAAHTDTQYF. In DNA form, the CDR3 reads TGTGCCAGCAGTTACGGGATAGCGGCCCATACAGATACGCAGTATTTT. The chain recombines TRBV6-5 with TRBJ2-3; perhaps TRBD2 as D (6 bases). This CDR3 contains 16 residues. With 2 bases removed from V and 3 bases from J, the gap between germline ends came to 15 bases. Germline CDR1 reads MNHEY; CDR2 reads SVGAGI.

The chain links TRBV6-2 or TRBV6-3 to TRBJ2-1; 9 bases are a match to TRBD2. CDR3 size: 17 residues. V shed 2 bases, J shed 0 bases, and the junction held 5 bases outside the gene matches. Germline values: CDR1 MNHEY, CDR2 SVGEGT. The DNA of the CDR3 is TGTGCCAGCAGTTACCCGACTAGCGGAAGCTCCTACAATGAGCAGTTCTTC. This translates into CASSYPTSGSSYNEQFF.

This sequence joins TRBV5-4 and TRBJ1-2, with 10 nucleotides matching TRBD1. CDR1 is SGHNT and CDR2 is YYREEE in the germline V gene (reference sequence). V lost 4 bases and J lost 3; bases outside the gene matches: 6. This CDR3 has 15 amino acids. The CDR3 DNA sequence: TGTGCCAGCAGCCCCGGGACAGGGGTGGACTATGGCTACACCTTC. It specifies CASSPGTGVDYGYTF.

The J gene is TRBJ1-1, the V gene TRBV11-1, with D perhaps matching TRBD1 (6 bases). There are 14 residues in the CDR3. V was shortened by 3 bases and J by 5 bases, with 13 bases between the two germline ends. CDR1 is SGHAT and CDR2 is FQDESV in the germline V gene (reference sequence). In DNA, the CDR3 is TGTGCCAGCAGCTTTGGCCCGAGGGGGACTGAAGCTTTCTTT. It specifies CASSFGPRGTEAFF.

The CDR3, as DNA: TGTGCCTGGAGCGTGGGGCAAGAAGAGACCCAGTACTTC. The encoded protein is CAWSVGQEETQYF. The V gene is TRBV30, the J gene TRBJ2-5; a weak D match, TRBD1 (5 bases). The germline CDR1 and CDR2 sequences are GTSNPN and SVGIG (reference sequence). CDR3 length: 13 amino acids. V was clipped by 3 bases and J by 3 bases, with 11 bases between them.

This clone was recorded only once. This chain links TRBV9 with TRBJ2-6; D unresolved. The CDR3 spans 17 residues. Germline loops: CDR1 SGDLS, CDR2 YYNGEE. Trimming took off 4 bases at V and 4 bases at J, with 18 bases between the two ends. CDR3 sequence reads: CASSLALPPRGANVLTF. The CDR3 nucleotides read TGTGCCAGCAGCCTCGCCCTCCCACCGCGCGGGGCCAACGTCCTGACTTTC.

The chain combines TRBV4-1 with TRBJ1-6, with 7 bases identical to TRBD1. CDR3 length: 15 amino acids. With 4 bases clipped from V and 8 bases from J, the junction kept 8 bases outside the gene matches. Germline CDR1 and CDR2: MGHRA and YSYEKL. The CDR3 loop is CASSRDSPYDSPLHF. The CDR3, as DNA: TGCGCCAGCAGCCGGGACAGTCCTTACGATTCACCCCTCCACTTT.

The J gene is TRBJ2-7, the V gene TRBV11-2; perhaps TRBD1 as D (6 bases). In germline, CDR1 is SGHAT, CDR2 FQNNGV. The CDR3 consists of 18 residues. Trimming stripped 5 bases from V and 1 base from J, with 24 bases between. In nucleotides, the CDR3 is TGTGCCAGCAGCCCTAGAGGGGCAGGGGACCAGGGGTCCTACGAGCAGTACTTC. It translates to CASSPRGAGDQGSYEQYF. The entire variable domain, with the rest obtained from reference TRBV11-2 and TRBJ2-7, is as follows: EAGVAQSPRYKIIEKRQSVAFWCNPISGHATLYWYQQILGQGPKLLIQFQNNGVVDDSQLPKDRFSAERLKGVDSTLKIQPAKLEDSAVYLCASSPRGAGDQGSYEQYFGPGTRLTVT.

The CDR3 loop reads CASSQDLRGDGQETQYF. The CDR3 DNA is TGTGCCAGCAGCCAAGACCTCCGGGGGGACGGCCAAGAGACCCAGTACTTC. The gene calls are TRBV4-2 and TRBJ2-5, with TRBD2 identical over 7 bases. CDR3 length equals 17 residues. V dropped 0 bases and J dropped 1; count of bases not matched to a gene: 8. Germline CDR1 is LGHNA and CDR2 is YNFKEQ.

This chain connects TRBV2 to TRBJ1-4; D is perhaps TRBD1 (5 bases). CDR3 size: 14 residues. V was trimmed by 6 bases and J by 0 bases, leaving 8 bases between them. Germline CDR1 reads SNHLY; CDR2 reads FYNNEI. The CDR3 loop is CASSRQSTNEKLFF. The CDR3 DNA sequence: TGTGCCAGCAGCAGACAGTCAACTAATGAAAAACTGTTTTTT.

The CDR3 region has the DNA TGTGCCAGCTCACCACAGAAGGAAGAGCAGTACTTC. It is translated as CASSPQKEEQYF. V gene TRBV18 combines with J gene TRBJ2-7; D gene unclear. CDR1 and CDR2 (germline): KGHSH, LQKENI. The germline V and J ends were trimmed by 1 base and 7 bases, with 8 bases remaining between them. This CDR3 has 12 residues.

This chain joins TRBV19 and TRBJ1-1; unclear D gene. CDR1 and CDR2 from the germline V gene are LNHDA and SQIVND (reference sequence). Trimming took off 0 bases at V and 6 bases at J, with 14 bases between the two ends. The CDR3 covers 15 residues. For the CDR3, the DNA is TGTGCCAGTAGTATAGATCGAGTTCGGGGAGCTGAAGCTTTCTTT. Amino acid sequence: CASSIDRVRGAEAFF.

The V call is TRBV7-9, the J call TRBJ2-7; a weak D match, TRBD1 (6 bases). CDR3 size: 18 residues. V was pared by 1 base and J by 4 bases, with 23 bases between. Germline V gives CDR1 SEHNR, CDR2 FQNEAQ (reference sequence). CDR3 nucleotides: TGTGCCAGCAGCTTAGGGGGGTTCGGTTCCAGGGGATATTACGAGCAGTACTTC. This translates into CASSLGGFGSRGYYEQYF.